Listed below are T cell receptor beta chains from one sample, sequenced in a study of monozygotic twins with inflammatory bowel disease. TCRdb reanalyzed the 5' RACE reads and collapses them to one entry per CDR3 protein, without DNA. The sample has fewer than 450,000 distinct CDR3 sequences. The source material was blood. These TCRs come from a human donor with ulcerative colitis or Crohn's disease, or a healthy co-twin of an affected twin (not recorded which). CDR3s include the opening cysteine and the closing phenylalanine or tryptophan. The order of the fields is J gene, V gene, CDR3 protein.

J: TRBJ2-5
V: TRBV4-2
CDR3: CASSQEGLAGAETQYF

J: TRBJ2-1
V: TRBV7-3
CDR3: CASSLTSLTGLNEQFF

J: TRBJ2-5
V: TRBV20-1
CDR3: CSAREEETQYF

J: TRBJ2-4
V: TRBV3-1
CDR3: CASSSAGIYDGNIQYF

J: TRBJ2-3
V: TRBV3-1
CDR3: CASRIAGGHSTDTQYF

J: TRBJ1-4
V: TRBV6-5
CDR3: CASSFSDSTNEKLFF

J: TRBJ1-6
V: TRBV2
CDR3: CASRGQGGSPLHF

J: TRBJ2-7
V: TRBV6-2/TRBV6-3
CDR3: CASSYGAGGRSSEQYF

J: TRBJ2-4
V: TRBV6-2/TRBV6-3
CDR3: CASSLGRGGNTQYF

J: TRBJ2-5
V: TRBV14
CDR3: CASSQAGGTQYF

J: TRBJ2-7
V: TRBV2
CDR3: CASRDFNYEQYF

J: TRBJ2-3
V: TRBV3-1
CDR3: CASSRGLAGGETNTDTQYF

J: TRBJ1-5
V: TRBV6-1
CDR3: CASSLGGTGNNQPQHF

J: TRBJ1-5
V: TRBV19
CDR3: CASSITDYSNQPQHF

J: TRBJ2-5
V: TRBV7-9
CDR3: CASTFHQETQYF

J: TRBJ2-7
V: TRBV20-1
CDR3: CSARDLGFSPYEQYF

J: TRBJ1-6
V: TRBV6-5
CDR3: CASSPQGKSPLHF

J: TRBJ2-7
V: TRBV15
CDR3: CATSRDPNPGGDYEQYF

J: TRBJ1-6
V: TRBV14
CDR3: CASSATGGGYSPLHF

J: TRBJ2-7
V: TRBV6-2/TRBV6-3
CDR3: CASSRQGSMYEQYF

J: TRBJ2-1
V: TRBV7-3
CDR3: CASSLSGTGNNEQFF

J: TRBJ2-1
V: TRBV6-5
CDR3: CASRRTGGNEQFF

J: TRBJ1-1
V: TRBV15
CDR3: CATSRTSGLRTEAFF

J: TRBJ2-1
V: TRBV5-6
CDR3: CASSPRGGLVNNEQFF

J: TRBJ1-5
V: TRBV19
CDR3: CASSIPPAGNQPQHF

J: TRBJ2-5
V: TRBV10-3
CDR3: CATLPGGRGEETQYF

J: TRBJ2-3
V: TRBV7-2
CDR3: CASSFTSPDTQYF

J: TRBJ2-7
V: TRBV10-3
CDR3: CAISEFTGLVEQYF

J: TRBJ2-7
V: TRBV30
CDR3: CAWSPDGPEQYF

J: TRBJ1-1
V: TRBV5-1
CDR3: CASSLVALRDSEAFF

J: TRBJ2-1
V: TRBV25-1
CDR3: CASSPVAGAFNEQFF

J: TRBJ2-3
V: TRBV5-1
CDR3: CASSRDTRGPDTQYF

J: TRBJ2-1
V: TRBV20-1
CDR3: CSAREGTYPMNEQFF

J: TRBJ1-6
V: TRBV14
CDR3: CASSQDKTGRSPLHF

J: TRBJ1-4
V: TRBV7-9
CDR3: CASSIWGAQDRNEKLFF

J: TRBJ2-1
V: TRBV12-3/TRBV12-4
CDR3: CASSLVASINNEQFF

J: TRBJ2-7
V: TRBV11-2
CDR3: CASSSGRAYEQYF

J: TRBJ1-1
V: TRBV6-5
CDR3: CASSWNRRNTEAFF

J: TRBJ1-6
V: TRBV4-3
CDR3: CASSLDRHGNSPLHF

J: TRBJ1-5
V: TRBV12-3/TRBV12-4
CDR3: CASSGRARSNQPQHF

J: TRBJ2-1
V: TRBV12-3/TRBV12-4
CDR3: CASRQGGHEQFF

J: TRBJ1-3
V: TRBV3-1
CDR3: CASSFPGNTIYF

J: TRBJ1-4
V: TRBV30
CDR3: CAWSQGGGEKLFF

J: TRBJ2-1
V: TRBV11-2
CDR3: CASSHSRKGPYNEQFF

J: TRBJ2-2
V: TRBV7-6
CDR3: CASSFSPGQNTGELFF

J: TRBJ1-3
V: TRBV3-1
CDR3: CASSQDSGGPPLGNTIYF

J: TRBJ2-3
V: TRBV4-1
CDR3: CASSPDRGLGDTQYF

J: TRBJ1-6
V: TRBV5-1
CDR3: CASSLGADGNSPLHF

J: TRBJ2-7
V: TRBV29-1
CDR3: CSVSGTGNHEQYF

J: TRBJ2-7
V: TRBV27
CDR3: CASSWGSEQYF

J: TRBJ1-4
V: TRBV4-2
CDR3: CASSQAPSATNEKLFF

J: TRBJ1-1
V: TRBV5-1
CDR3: CASSLDTGNTEAFF

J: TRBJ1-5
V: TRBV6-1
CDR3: CASSQRAPWGNQPQHF